This TCR beta chain was retrieved from a study of CD8 T cells in Susac syndrome. Diagnostic criteria for definite or probable disease, in their recently defined form, were met by the patients with Susac syndrome. Through negative isolation, CD4+ and CD8+ T cells were obtained, while TEMRA cells were enriched using FACS. A word on this clonotype: Its antigen remains unknown.

cDNA came from approximately 0.5 to 1 ug RNA primed by random hexamers. TCRdb re-called the immunoSEQ multiplex PCR reads with MiXCR, one entry per CDR3 protein. The sample yields around 170,000 distinct CDR3 sequences, approximately 96% seen once. The CDR3 runs to 15 residues. The germline V and J ends were trimmed by 4 bases and 10 bases, with 17 bases remaining between them. Looked up from germline, CDR1 is MNHNS and CDR2 is SASEGT. The study's findings and limits: CD4+ T cell repertoires in Susac syndrome exhibited no evidence of clonal expansion.

V usage is TRBV6-1 and J usage is TRBJ1-6; D not resolved. Sequenced material: CD4+ T cells from PBMCs. This sequence was found in a human donor with Susac syndrome. The CDR3 sequence is CASSVGSNWGSPLHF. CDR3 in DNA: TGTGCCAGCAGTGTGGGCAGTAATTGGGGATCACCCCTCCACTTT.